This entry features one T cell receptor beta chain sequence. As for treatment: randomized to nivolumab then ipilimumab (arm A) or the reverse (arm B). This sample stems from a study of sequential checkpoint blockade in melanoma. As for the study in general: Both treatment sequences were followed by maintenance nivolumab.

Measured with immunoSEQ multiplex PCR; TCRdb has only the in-frame clones, and not every one. The sample carries about 20,000 clones, 73% recorded once. The CDR3 sequence is 15 residues long. Germline values: CDR1 SNHLY, CDR2 FYNNEI. The clonotype was recovered from a human donor with melanoma. Sequencing used CD8+ T cells sorted from blood (inferred from file names), obtained from a patient given nivolumab and ipilimumab in sequence. The rearrangement joins TRBV2 to TRBJ2-5; tentatively, D is TRBD1 (5 bases). The J call may be faulty, since TRBJ2-7 better matches the DNA end. CDR3 region: CASSDQGMRIYEQYF. As DNA, the CDR3 is TGTGCCAGCAGTGATCAGGGCATGCGGATCTACGAGCAGTACTTC.